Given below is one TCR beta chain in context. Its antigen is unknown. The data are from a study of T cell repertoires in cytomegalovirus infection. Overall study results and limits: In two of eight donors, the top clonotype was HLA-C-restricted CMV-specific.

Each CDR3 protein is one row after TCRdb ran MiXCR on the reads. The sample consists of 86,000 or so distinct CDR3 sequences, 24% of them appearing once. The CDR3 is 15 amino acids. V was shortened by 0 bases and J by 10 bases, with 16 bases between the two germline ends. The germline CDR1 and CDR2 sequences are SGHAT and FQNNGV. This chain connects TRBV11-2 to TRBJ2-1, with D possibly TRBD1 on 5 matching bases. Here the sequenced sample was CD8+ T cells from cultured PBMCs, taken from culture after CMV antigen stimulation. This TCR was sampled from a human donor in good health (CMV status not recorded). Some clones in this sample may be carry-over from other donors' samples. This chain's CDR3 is CASSLDWGRPDEQFF. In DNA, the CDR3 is TGTGCCAGCAGCTTAGATTGGGGCCGTCCGGACGAGCAGTTCTTC.